Sequencing of this T cell receptor beta chain was carried out in a study of T-cell reconstitution after alpha-beta-depleted transplantation in children. V lost 0 bases, J lost 5 bases, and 18 bases lay in between. The CDR3 consists of 17 residues. The germline V gene has CDR1 SGDLS and CDR2 YYNGEE. This clonotype appeared a few times. Its matching antigen is unknown. Overall study findings and caveats: Newly generated T cells supplied most T-cell counts and diversity one year post-transplant. The origin of alpha-beta T cells about two months after transplant was reportedly several hundred expanded graft clones. Day-60 TCRbeta diversity that was high in some patients was derived from surviving recipient T cells and thymic progenitors.

Preparation of the TCRbeta library involved a method that used unique molecular identifiers. TCRdb independently ran MiXCR on the PCR reads; one entry per CDR3 protein. The data hold more than 200,000 distinct CDR3 sequences, with roughly a quarter observed a single time. The sample in question was PBMCs, mostly from graft donor cells, obtained 360 days after TCRalphabeta/CD19-depleted stem cell transplant. The origin of this receptor is a female patient between 2 and 15 years old who had a stem cell transplant for congenital amegakaryocytic thrombocytopenia, so the T cells may come from the graft donor. V gene TRBV9 combines with J gene TRBJ2-1; D ambiguous. The CDR3 region is CASSVEGLELLDNEQFF. CDR3 DNA sequence: TGTGCCAGCAGCGTAGAGGGCCTAGAGCTCCTCGACAATGAGCAGTTCTTC.